This T cell receptor beta chain is drawn from a study of T cells in Graves' hyperthyroidism and ophthalmopathy. Study overall: Peripheral blood was collected at initial diagnosis, before any treatment. Notes on the study in general: Ophthalmopathy was identified by the model a median about 6.4 months ahead of onset.

Germline V gives CDR1 DFQATT, CDR2 SNEGSKA (reference sequence). This CDR3 region has 15 residues. The V gene end was trimmed by 1 base and the J gene end by 3 bases; junction bases not matched to a gene: 9. RNA transcripts served as the template for amplifying TCR beta CDR3 regions. The HTBI primer set drove a first-round RT-PCR of the TCR CDR3. TCRdb reprocessed the multiplex PCR reads with MiXCR, giving one entry per CDR3 protein. The sample gives about 640,000 distinct CDR3 sequences, less than 25% of which show up once; around a third is in the top ten. Ophthalmopathy patients had Clinical Activity Score at least 3, NOSPECS grade at least 4, duration under 3 months. There are a few counts of this clonotype. Its antigen remains unidentified.

The sample consisted of blood. The TCR sequence derives from a young man with Graves' ophthalmopathy. The V gene is TRBV20-1, the J gene TRBJ2-7; TRBD1 agrees at 7 bases. The CDR3 region is CSARARQGTNYEQYF. CDR3 coding DNA: TGCAGTGCTAGAGCCCGACAGGGAACGAACTACGAGCAGTACTTC.